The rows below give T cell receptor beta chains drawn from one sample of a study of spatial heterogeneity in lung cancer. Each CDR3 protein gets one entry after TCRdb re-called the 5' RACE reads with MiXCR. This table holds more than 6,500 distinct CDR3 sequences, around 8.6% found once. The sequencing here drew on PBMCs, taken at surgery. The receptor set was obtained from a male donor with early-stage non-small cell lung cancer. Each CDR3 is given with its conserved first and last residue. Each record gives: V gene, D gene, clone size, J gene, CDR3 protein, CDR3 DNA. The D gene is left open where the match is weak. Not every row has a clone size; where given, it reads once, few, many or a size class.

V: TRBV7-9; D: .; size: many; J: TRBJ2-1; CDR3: CASSLISNEQFF; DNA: TGTGCCAGCAGCTTAATCAGCAATGAGCAGTTCTTC
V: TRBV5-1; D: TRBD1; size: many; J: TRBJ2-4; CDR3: CASRGTGENIQYF; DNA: TGCGCCAGCAGAGGGACAGGGGAAAACATTCAGTACTTC
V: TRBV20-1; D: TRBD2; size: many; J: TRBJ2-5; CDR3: CSARLASGPQETQYF; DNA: TGCAGTGCTAGACTCGCTAGCGGACCACAAGAGACCCAGTACTTC
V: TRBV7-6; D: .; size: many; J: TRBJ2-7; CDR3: CASSSGDLPPYEQYF; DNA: TGTGCCAGCAGTTCCGGGGACTTGCCCCCCTACGAGCAGTACTTC
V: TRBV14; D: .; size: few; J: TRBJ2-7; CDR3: CASSQASGLVYEQYF; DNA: TGTGCCAGCAGCCAAGCGAGTGGTCTCGTCTACGAGCAGTACTTC
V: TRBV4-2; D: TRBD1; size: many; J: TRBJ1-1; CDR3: CASSRQGDYTEAFF; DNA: TGTGCCAGCAGCCGCCAGGGGGACTACACTGAAGCTTTCTTT
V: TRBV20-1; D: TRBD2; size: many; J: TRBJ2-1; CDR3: CSARDFSGRMSGTYNEQFF; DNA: TGCAGTGCTAGGGACTTCTCCGGGAGGATGTCAGGGACCTACAATGAGCAGTTCTTC
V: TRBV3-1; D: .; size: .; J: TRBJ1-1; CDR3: CASSQVRGGQAFF; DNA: TGTGCCAGCAGCCAAGTTCGGGGGGGCCAAGCTTTCTTT
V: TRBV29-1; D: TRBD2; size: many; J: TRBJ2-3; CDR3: CSVSFQTSGGYTDTQYF; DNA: TGCAGCGTCTCCTTCCAGACTAGCGGGGGATACACAGATACGCAGTATTTT
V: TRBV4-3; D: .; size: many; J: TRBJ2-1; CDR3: CASSQDSLLASYNEQFF; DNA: TGCGCCAGCAGCCAAGATTCCCTTCTAGCGTCCTACAATGAGCAGTTCTTC
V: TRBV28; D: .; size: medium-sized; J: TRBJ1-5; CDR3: CASSSVGVSNQPQHF; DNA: TGTGCCAGCAGTTCGGTGGGGGTCAGCAATCAGCCCCAGCATTTT
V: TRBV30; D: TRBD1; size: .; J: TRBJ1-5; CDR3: CAWSPGTGVNQPQHF; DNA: TGTGCCTGGAGTCCCGGGACAGGGGTGAATCAGCCCCAGCATTTT
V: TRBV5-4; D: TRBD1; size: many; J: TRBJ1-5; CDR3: CASSSDRGGQPQHF; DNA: TGTGCCAGCAGCTCTGACAGGGGGGGTCAGCCCCAGCATTTT
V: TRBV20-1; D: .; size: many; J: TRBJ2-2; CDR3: CSALQTAGTGELFF; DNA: TGCAGTGCTTTACAGACAGCGGGCACCGGGGAGCTGTTTTTT
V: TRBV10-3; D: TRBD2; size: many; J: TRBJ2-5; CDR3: CASLPGLAGVETQYF; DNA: TGTGCCTCACTTCCGGGACTAGCGGGAGTCGAGACCCAGTACTTC
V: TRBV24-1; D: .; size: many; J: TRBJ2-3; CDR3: CATSEATDTQYF; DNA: TGTGCCACCAGTGAGGCCACAGATACGCAGTATTTT
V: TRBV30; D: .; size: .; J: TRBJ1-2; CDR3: CAWSVRLNYGYTF; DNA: TGTGCCTGGAGTGTACGCCTGAACTATGGCTACACCTTC
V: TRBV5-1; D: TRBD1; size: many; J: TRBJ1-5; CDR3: CASSLNGQAAQPQHF; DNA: TGCGCCAGCAGCTTAAACGGACAGGCCGCTCAGCCCCAGCATTTT
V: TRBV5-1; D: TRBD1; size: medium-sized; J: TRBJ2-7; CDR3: CASSSTGQGGTYEQYF; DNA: TGCGCCAGCAGCTCTACCGGACAGGGGGGCACCTACGAGCAGTACTTC
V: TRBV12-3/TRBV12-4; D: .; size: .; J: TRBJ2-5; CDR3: CASSSSRVETQYF; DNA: TGTGCCAGCAGTTCATCCAGGGTGGAGACCCAGTACTTC
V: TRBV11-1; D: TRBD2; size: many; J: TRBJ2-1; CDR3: CASVLKREGYLMGDEQFF; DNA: TGTGCCAGCGTCCTAAAGCGGGAGGGCTACTTGATGGGGGATGAGCAGTTCTTC
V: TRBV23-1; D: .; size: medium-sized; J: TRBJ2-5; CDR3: CASSPIPGQTQYF; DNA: TGCGCCAGCAGTCCGATTCCGGGACAGACCCAGTACTTC
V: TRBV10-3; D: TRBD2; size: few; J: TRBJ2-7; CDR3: CAISSGAFGEQYF; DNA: TGTGCCATCAGTAGCGGGGCCTTCGGTGAGCAGTACTTC
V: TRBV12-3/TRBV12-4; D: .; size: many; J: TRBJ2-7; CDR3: CASSFLTYEQYF; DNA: TGTGCCAGCAGTTTCCTGACCTACGAGCAGTACTTC
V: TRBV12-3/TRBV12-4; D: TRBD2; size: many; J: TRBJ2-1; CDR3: CASSFEGLAGGSTNEQFF; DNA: TGTGCCAGCAGTTTTGAGGGCTTAGCGGGAGGAAGTACTAATGAGCAGTTCTTC
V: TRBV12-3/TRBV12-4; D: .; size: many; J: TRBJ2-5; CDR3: CASSLLGTTSMGQYF; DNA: TGTGCCAGCAGTCTGCTTGGGACAACGTCTATGGGCCAGTACTTC
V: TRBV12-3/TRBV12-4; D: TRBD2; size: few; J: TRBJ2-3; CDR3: CASRPRWGSGRAFLSDTQYF; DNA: TGTGCCAGCAGACCCCGTTGGGGTAGCGGGAGGGCCTTTTTGTCAGATACGCAGTATTTT
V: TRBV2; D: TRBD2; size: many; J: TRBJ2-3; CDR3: CASSEEAGAPDTQYF; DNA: TGTGCCAGCAGTGAAGAGGCGGGAGCGCCAGATACGCAGTATTTT
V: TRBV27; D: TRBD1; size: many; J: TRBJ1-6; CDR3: CASRGQGGTPLHF; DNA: TGTGCCAGCAGGGGACAGGGTGGGACACCCCTCCACTTT
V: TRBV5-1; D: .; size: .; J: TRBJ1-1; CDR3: CASSLADPRSTEAFF; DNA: TGCGCCAGCAGCTTGGCCGACCCACGGAGCACTGAAGCTTTCTTT
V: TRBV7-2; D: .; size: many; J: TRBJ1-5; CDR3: CASSLRGGNQPQHF; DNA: TGTGCCAGCAGCTTGAGGGGAGGGAATCAGCCCCAGCATTTT
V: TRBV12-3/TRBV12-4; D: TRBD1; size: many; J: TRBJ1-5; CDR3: CASRSRTGNNQPQHF; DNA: TGTGCCAGCAGATCCAGGACAGGGAATAATCAGCCCCAGCATTTT
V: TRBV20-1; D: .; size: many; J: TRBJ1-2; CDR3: CSAWSPGEYGYTF; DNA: TGCAGTGCGTGGTCACCCGGGGAATATGGCTACACCTTC
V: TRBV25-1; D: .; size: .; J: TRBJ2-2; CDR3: CASSSPSRVTGELFF; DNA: TGTGCCAGCAGTTCGCCCAGCAGGGTCACCGGGGAGCTGTTTTTT
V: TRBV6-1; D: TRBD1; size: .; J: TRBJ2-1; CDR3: CASSPRGLGDEQFF; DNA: TGTGCCAGCAGCCCCAGGGGGCTGGGGGATGAGCAGTTCTTC
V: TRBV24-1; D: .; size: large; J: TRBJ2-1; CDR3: CATSDLPGSEQFF; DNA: TGTGCCACCAGTGATTTGCCGGGGAGTGAGCAGTTCTTC
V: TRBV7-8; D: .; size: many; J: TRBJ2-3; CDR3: CASSLGPGFGTDTQYF; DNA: TGTGCCAGCAGCTTAGGCCCGGGTTTCGGCACAGATACGCAGTATTTT